The rows below give T cell receptor beta chains drawn from one sample of a study of T cells in Graves' hyperthyroidism and ophthalmopathy. TCRdb processed the multiplex PCR reads anew with MiXCR; each CDR3 protein has one entry. The sample lists about 350,000 distinct CDR3 sequences, approximately 15% occurring once. The material sequenced was blood. The receptors here all came from a woman in her twenties or thirties with Graves' hyperthyroidism. CDR3s include the opening cysteine and the closing phenylalanine or tryptophan. The D gene is left open where the match is weak. Rows may omit the clone size; those that give it use once, few, many or a size class.

>TRBV12-3/TRBV12-4|.|TRBJ2-5|.
CASTLRSDPRETQYF
TGTGCCAGCACCCTAAGGTCGGATCCCAGGGAGACCCAGTACTTC
>TRBV2|many|TRBJ2-7|TRBD2
CASKVLAGDYEQYF
TGTGCCAGCAAGGTCCTGGCGGGGGACTACGAGCAGTACTTC
>TRBV6-1|few|TRBJ2-2|TRBD1
CASSPGQGRVELFF
TGTGCCAGCAGCCCGGGACAGGGTAGGGTGGAGCTGTTTTTT
>TRBV27|many|TRBJ2-1|.
CASSVRAASYNEQFF
TGTGCCAGCAGTGTAAGAGCGGCCTCCTACAATGAGCAGTTCTTC
>TRBV3-1|.|TRBJ2-6|.
CASSQDLRGANVLTF
TGTGCCAGCAGCCAAGACCTGAGGGGGGCCAACGTCCTGACTTTC
>TRBV11-2|many|TRBJ2-7|.
CASSLGTPAYEQYF
TGTGCCAGCAGCTTAGGGACACCTGCCTACGAGCAGTACTTC
>TRBV11-2|few|TRBJ2-1|.
CASSLDLTPEQFF
TGTGCCAGCAGCTTAGATCTTACTCCAGAGCAGTTCTTC
>TRBV6-2/TRBV6-3|many|TRBJ2-7|TRBD1
CASDRDRLSYEQYF
TGTGCCAGCGACCGGGACAGGTTATCCTACGAGCAGTACTTC
>TRBV6-1|.|TRBJ1-2|TRBD1
CASSEGQPYGYTF
TGTGCCAGCAGTGAGGGACAGCCCTATGGCTACACCTTC
>TRBV28|many|TRBJ2-2|.
CASSFLNLNTGELFF
TGTGCCAGCAGTTTTTTGAACCTGAACACCGGGGAGCTGTTTTTT
>TRBV28|many|TRBJ1-5|.
CASSLTGSQPQHF
TGTGCCAGCAGTTTAACGGGTAGTCAGCCCCAGCATTTT
>TRBV20-1|few|TRBJ2-7|TRBD2
CSARGRNYEQYF
TGCAGTGCTCGCGGGAGGAATTACGAGCAGTACTTC
>TRBV5-8|few|TRBJ1-2|.
CASEKPFQGPYGYTF
TGTGCCAGCGAGAAACCCTTTCAGGGGCCCTATGGCTACACCTTC
>TRBV6-1|many|TRBJ1-1|.
CASSNAENTEAFF
TGTGCCAGCAGTAACGCTGAGAACACTGAAGCTTTCTTT
>TRBV2|few|TRBJ2-3|TRBD1
CASSEDQQGVGTDTQYF
TGTGCCAGCAGTGAAGATCAACAGGGGGTGGGCACAGATACGCAGTATTTT
>TRBV7-7|.|TRBJ2-2|.
CASSLRGDSTGELFF
TGTGCTAGCAGCTTAAGAGGGGACTCCACCGGGGAGCTGTTTTTT
>TRBV20-1|many|TRBJ2-1|TRBD2
CSAAGTSGYNEQFF
TGCAGTGCTGCCGGGACTAGCGGTTACAATGAGCAGTTCTTC
>TRBV28|many|TRBJ2-7|.
CASSSFPGSYEQYF
TGTGCCAGCAGTTCCTTTCCAGGATCCTACGAGCAGTACTTC
>TRBV18|.|TRBJ2-7|TRBD1
CASSPVGTVSLEQYF
TGTGCCAGCTCACCAGTCGGGACAGTGTCTCTCGAGCAGTACTTC
>TRBV11-2|many|TRBJ2-7|TRBD1
CASRPAGTGVYEQYF
TGTGCCAGCAGACCCGCCGGGACAGGGGTGTACGAGCAGTACTTC
>TRBV7-2|many|TRBJ2-1|.
CASSLVSGPNEQFF
TGTGCCAGCAGCTTAGTGTCGGGCCCCAATGAGCAGTTCTTC
>TRBV28|many|TRBJ1-1|.
CASRRLESEAFF
TGTGCCAGCAGGCGATTAGAATCTGAAGCTTTCTTT
>TRBV4-1|.|TRBJ1-5|.
CASSQGHGYNQPQHF
TGCGCCAGCAGCCAAGGTCATGGCTACAATCAGCCCCAGCATTTT
>TRBV13|.|TRBJ2-7|TRBD1
CASSPHSDRTHEQYF
TGTGCCAGCAGCCCCCACTCGGACAGGACTCACGAGCAGTACTTC
>TRBV28|many|TRBJ2-3|TRBD2
CASSFDFGRDQVTSTDTQYF
TGTGCCAGCAGTTTCGATTTTGGGAGGGATCAGGTTACTAGCACAGATACGCAGTATTTT
>TRBV4-1|.|TRBJ1-4|.
CASSQDVRVEKLFF
TGCGCCAGCAGCCAAGATGTTAGAGTCGAAAAACTGTTTTTT
>TRBV19|few|TRBJ2-1|TRBD2
CASSFEREFYEQFF
TGTGCCAGTAGTTTCGAGCGGGAGTTCTATGAGCAGTTCTTC
>TRBV2|many|TRBJ2-1|.
CASSEASRRQFF
TGTGCCAGCAGTGAAGCATCCCGCCGGCAGTTCTTC
>TRBV20-1|.|TRBJ2-3|TRBD2
CSAQLAGTDTQYF
TGCAGTGCCCAACTAGCGGGCACAGATACGCAGTATTTT
>TRBV20-1|.|TRBJ2-1|TRBD2
CSAYGLAGVGTEQFF
TGCAGTGCTTATGGGCTAGCGGGAGTCGGTACTGAGCAGTTCTTC
>TRBV3-1|.|TRBJ2-1|TRBD2
CASSQTSGRGPSYNEQFF
TGTGCCAGCAGCCAAACTAGCGGGAGGGGACCCTCCTACAATGAGCAGTTCTTC
>TRBV28|many|TRBJ1-5|.
CASSRGPQPQHF
TGTGCCAGCAGCCGAGGACCTCAGCCCCAGCATTTT
>TRBV2|.|TRBJ2-2|.
CASSEVLWTTGELFF
TGTGCCAGCAGTGAGGTCTTGTGGACGACCGGGGAGCTGTTTTTT
>TRBV2|many|TRBJ2-1|TRBD2
CASSTPTSGSPLGGYNEQFF
TGTGCCAGCAGTACCCCGACTAGCGGGAGTCCCTTAGGGGGGTACAATGAGCAGTTCTTC
>TRBV12-3/TRBV12-4|many|TRBJ2-2|.
CASSLLAGELFF
TGTGCCAGCAGTCTACTAGCCGGGGAGCTGTTTTTT
>TRBV2|many|TRBJ2-3|.
CAIKRGRAEGSTDTQYF
TGTGCCATCAAAAGGGGAAGAGCGGAGGGAAGCACAGATACGCAGTATTTT
>TRBV6-2/TRBV6-3|few|TRBJ1-5|.
CASRYGFGNQPQHF
TGTGCCAGCAGGTACGGCTTTGGCAATCAGCCCCAGCATTTT
>TRBV20-1|many|TRBJ2-5|TRBD1
CSASRDSRQETQYF
TGCAGTGCTAGCCGGGACAGCCGCCAAGAGACCCAGTACTTC
>TRBV30|.|TRBJ2-7|.
CAWSAHYEQYF
TGTGCCTGGAGTGCCCACTACGAGCAGTACTTC
>TRBV24-1|many|TRBJ2-2|TRBD2
CATSRPGLVAGELFF
TGTGCCACCAGTAGACCGGGACTAGTGGCCGGGGAGCTGTTTTTT
>TRBV28|few|TRBJ2-7|.
CASTPSTSYEQYF
TGTGCCAGCACACCTAGCACTTCCTACGAGCAGTACTTC
>TRBV11-2|many|TRBJ2-7|.
CASSSNTGLGYEQYF
TGTGCCAGCAGCTCCAACACGGGGTTGGGCTACGAGCAGTACTTC
>TRBV18|.|TRBJ1-2|.
CASSPGERGYGYTF
TGTGCCAGCTCACCAGGGGAGCGAGGCTATGGCTACACCTTC